The 10 T cell receptor beta chains reported below all come from one sample, sequenced in a study of siplizumab effects on memory and regulatory T cells. The table came from immunoSEQ multiplex PCR; TCRdb's copy has only in-frame clones and leaves some out. Among around 97,000 clones listed, around 94% were seen once. The specimen sequenced was non-Treg CD4+ T cells sorted from blood. The source of these receptors is a human donor in good health.

The chain uses TRBV11-2 and TRBJ2-5; unclear D gene. Trimming took 1 base from V and 4 from J, leaving 7 bases between them. CDR1 SGHAT and CDR2 FQNNGV come from the germline V gene. This CDR3 comprises 13 residues. CDR3 residues: CASSLAASETQYF. The CDR3 DNA is TGTGCCAGCAGCTTAGCGGCGTCAGAGACCCAGTACTTC.

The chain links TRBV5-6 to TRBJ2-7; no firm D call. Germline V gene sequence: CDR1 SGHDT, CDR2 YYEEEE. The V gene lost 4 bases and the J gene lost 2 bases, with 10 bases spanning the gap. This CDR3 spans 13 amino acids. The DNA for the CDR3 is TGTGCCAGCAGCCGCCCTAATCCCTACGAGCAGTACTTC. Its protein product is CASSRPNPYEQYF.

This sequence joins TRBV7-9 and TRBJ2-1; D is perhaps TRBD2 (5 bases). Looked up from germline, CDR1 is SEHNR and CDR2 is FQNEAQ (reference sequence). CDR3 length: 12 residues. Deletions cut 7 bases from V and 10 bases from J, with 14 bases between. CDR3 sequence reads: CASTSSAGEQFF. The CDR3 coding sequence is TGTGCCAGCACCAGCTCGGCGGGCGAGCAGTTCTTC.

This chain uses TRBV6-4 with TRBJ2-3; 11 bases map to TRBD2. Germline assignment: CDR1 MRHNA and CDR2 SNTAGT. With 2 bases clipped from V and 4 bases from J, the junction kept 2 bases outside the gene matches. The CDR3 loop spans 15 amino acids. CDR3 sequence (DNA): TGTGCCAGCAGTGACGTAGCGGGAGGGCCAGATACGCAGTATTTT. This gives the protein CASSDVAGGPDTQYF.

Written as DNA, the CDR3 is TGTGCCAGCGGTAAGGACGGACTTGAAGCTTTCTTT. Translation gives CASGKDGLEAFF. The chain joins TRBV2 to TRBJ1-1; D is undetermined. Trimming removed 8 bases at V and 7 bases at J, with 14 bases between. This CDR3 has 12 residues. Germline V lookup: CDR1 SNHLY, CDR2 FYNNEI.

This chain links TRBV18 with TRBJ1-1, with D unresolved. CDR1 and CDR2 from the germline V gene are KGHSH and LQKENI. V lost 3 bases to trimming and J lost 0 bases, with 5 bases between them. The CDR3 extends over 13 amino acids. The CDR3 DNA is TGTGCCAGCTCACCCGAACTGAACACTGAAGCTTTCTTT. Translation gives CASSPELNTEAFF.

On this clone itself: Its ends do not fully match the called genes, so a read error is possible. V and J are TRBV30 and TRBJ1-3; D is undetermined. This CDR3 is built from 14 residues. Germline CDR1 GTSNPN, CDR2 SVGIG (reference sequence). Here the CDR3 reads CAWSVFSGGSSKVF. CDR3 in DNA: TGTGCCTGGAGTGTCTTCTCCGGTGGGTCCAGTAAGGTATTT. Based on the CDR3 plus reference TRBV30 and TRBJ1-3, the full variable domain is SQTIHQWPATLVQPVGSPLSLECTVEGTSNPNLYWYRQAAGRGLQLLFYSVGIGQISSEVPQNLSASRPQDRQFILSSKKLLLSDSGFYLCAWSVFSGGSSKVFGEGSWLTVV.

The chain employs TRBV7-2 and TRBJ2-3, with D unresolved. The CDR3 covers 12 residues. V gave up 2 bases and J gave up 6 bases, with 6 bases separating them. Germline V lookup: CDR1 SGHTA, CDR2 FQGNSA. The CDR3 loop is CASSLFVDTQYF. In DNA form, the CDR3 reads TGTGCCAGCAGCTTATTCGTGGATACGCAGTATTTT.

This clone was counted a single time. This chain links TRBV5-6 with TRBJ2-5; no clear D gene. Germline V lookup: CDR1 SGHDT, CDR2 YYEEEE. The ends were cut back, 1 base at V and 5 bases at J, with 21 bases in the middle. The CDR3 consists of 17 residues. The chain's CDR3 is CASSLITLQARRETQYF. The CDR3 nucleotides are TGTGCCAGCAGCTTGATCACTCTGCAGGCCCGTCGGGAGACCCAGTACTTC.

The rearrangement joins TRBV18 to TRBJ1-1; 12 bases align to TRBD1. Germline V gene sequence: CDR1 KGHSH, CDR2 LQKENI. V was clipped by 5 bases and J by 1 base; unmatched bases: 5. The CDR3 is made up of 16 amino acids. The CDR3 region has the DNA TGTGCCAGCTCAAGGGACAGGGGGCAGGGGAACACTGAAGCTTTCTTT. It is translated as CASSRDRGQGNTEAFF.